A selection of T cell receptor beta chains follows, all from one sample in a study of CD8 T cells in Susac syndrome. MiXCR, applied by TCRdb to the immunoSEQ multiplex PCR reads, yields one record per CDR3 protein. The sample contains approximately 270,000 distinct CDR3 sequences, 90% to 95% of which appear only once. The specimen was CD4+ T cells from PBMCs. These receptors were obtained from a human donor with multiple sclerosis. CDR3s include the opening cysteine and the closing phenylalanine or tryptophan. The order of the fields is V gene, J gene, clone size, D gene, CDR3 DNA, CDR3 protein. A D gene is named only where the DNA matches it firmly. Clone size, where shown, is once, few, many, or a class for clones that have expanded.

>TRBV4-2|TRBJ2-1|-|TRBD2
TGTGCCAGCAGCCACAACGGGGAGGCGGGAGCCTCCTACAATGAGCAGTTCTTC
CASSHNGEAGASYNEQFF
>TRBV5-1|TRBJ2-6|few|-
TGCGCCAGCAGCATATGGACAGCGTCTGGGGCCAACGTCCTGACTTTC
CASSIWTASGANVLTF
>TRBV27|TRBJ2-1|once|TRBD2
TGTGCCAGCAGTTTATCGTTCTCACGAGGGACTACCCCGGCCCGCAATGAGCAGTTCTTC
CASSLSFSRGTTPARNEQFF
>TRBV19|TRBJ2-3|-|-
TGTGCCAGTAGTATCGCGGGAGAGGGGGTTACGCAGTATTTT
CASSIAGEGVTQYF
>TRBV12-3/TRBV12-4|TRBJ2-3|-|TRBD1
TGTGCCAGCACCCAGACAGGGATCGGGACAGATACGCAGTATTTT
CASTQTGIGTDTQYF
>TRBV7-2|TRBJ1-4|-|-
TGTGCCAGCAGCTTAGCCCCGGGACTGTCTTCCCTTGGGAAGGAAAAACTGTTTTTT
CASSLAPGLSSLGKEKLFF
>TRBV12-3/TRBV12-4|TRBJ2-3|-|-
TGTGCCAGCAGCCAATTTGCAGATACGCAGTATTTT
CASSQFADTQYF
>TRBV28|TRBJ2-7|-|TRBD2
TGTGCCAGCCGAAGGTCCTCTGGGGAGGGCGGCGAGCAGTACTTC
CASRRSSGEGGEQYF
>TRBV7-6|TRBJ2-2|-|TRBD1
TGTGCCAGCAGACCCACGGGACAGGGAAGAACCTGGGAGCTGTTTTTT
CASRPTGQGRTWELFF
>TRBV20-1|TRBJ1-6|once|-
TGCAGTGCGGTAGGACAAGAACCCCTCTCCTATAATTCACCCCTCCACTTT
CSAVGQEPLSYNSPLHF
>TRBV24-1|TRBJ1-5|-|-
TGTGCCACCAGTCTCCCAGCTAGCAATCAGCCCCAGCATTTT
CATSLPASNQPQHF
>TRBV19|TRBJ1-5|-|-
TGTGCCAGTAGTGGGGGAAAAAGCAATCAGCCCCAGCATTTT
CASSGGKSNQPQHF
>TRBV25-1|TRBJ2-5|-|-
TGTGCCAGCAGTTTGGCTCTAGGACGGAGGAGCGAGACCCAGTACTTC
CASSLALGRRSETQYF
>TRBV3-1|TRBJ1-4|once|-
TGTGCCAGCAGCCAAGCAATGACCGGGAATGAAAAACTGTTTTTT
CASSQAMTGNEKLFF
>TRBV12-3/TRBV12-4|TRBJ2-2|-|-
TGTGCCAGCAGTTTATCAGGGTGGGACACCGGGGAGCTGTTTTTT
CASSLSGWDTGELFF
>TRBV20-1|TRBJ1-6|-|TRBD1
TGCAGTGCTAGATCTACAGGGGGGGGTTCACCCCTCCACTTT
CSARSTGGGSPLHF
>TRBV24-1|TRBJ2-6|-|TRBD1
TGTGCCACCAGTGAGCCGGGACAGGGGATCTCTGGGGCCAACGTCCTGACTTTC
CATSEPGQGISGANVLTF
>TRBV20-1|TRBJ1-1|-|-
TGCAGTGCTAGAAGACAGACCGACACTGAAGCTTTCTTT
CSARRQTDTEAFF
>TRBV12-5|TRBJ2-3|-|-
TGTGCTAGTGGCCCCAGGGACCAAGGGGAGTATTTT
CASGPRDQGEYF
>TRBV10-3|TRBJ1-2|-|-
TGTGCCATCAGTGAGGGCAGGGCGGATGGCTACACCTTC
CAISEGRADGYTF
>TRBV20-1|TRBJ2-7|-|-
TGCAGTGCTAGAGATAGCAGGCTCTACGAGCAGTACTTC
CSARDSRLYEQYF